Following are 9 T cell receptor beta chains from one sample sequenced in a study of CD8 T cells in ankylosing spondylitis. These receptors have no known antigen. Study-wide results and limits: A motif of 7 to 9 highly homologous TCR beta variants was seen as apparently characteristic of ankylosing spondylitis blood.

TCRdb used MiXCR to reprocess the 5' RACE reads, holding one entry per CDR3 protein. The sample lists some 800,000 distinct CDR3 sequences; 10% to 15% were seen once. Sample: blood, either unsorted or a sorted T cell fraction (not recorded which). The receptors stem from a male donor with ankylosing spondylitis.

This chain connects TRBV7-8 to TRBJ2-7; no reliable D call. Germline CDR1 reads SGHVS; CDR2 reads FQNEAQ. The CDR3 consists of 13 residues. Trimming cost V 2 bases and J 4 bases, with 9 bases left between them. This chain's CDR3 is CASSLITAYEQYF. As DNA, the CDR3 is TGTGCCAGCAGCTTAATAACCGCTTACGAGCAGTACTTC.

This clonotype was detected a few times. This chain uses TRBV20-1 with TRBJ1-1; D unclear. Trimming pared 4 bases from V and 5 bases from J, leaving 14 bases between. Germline V gene lookup returns CDR1 DFQATT and CDR2 SNEGSKA (reference sequence). CDR3 size: 13 residues. DNA of the CDR3: TGCAGTGCTAATAAACAGTCTTGGACTGAAGCTTTCTTT. Amino acids: CSANKQSWTEAFF.

The chain combines TRBV6-5 with TRBJ2-2, with D uncertain. V was cut by 4 bases and J by 0 bases, with 6 bases left in between. From germline, CDR1 is MNHEY and CDR2 SVGAGI. The CDR3 has 14 residues. The CDR3 sequence: CASSSPANTGELFF. The CDR3 coding sequence is TGTGCCAGCAGTTCACCGGCGAACACCGGGGAGCTGTTTTTT.

This chain joins TRBV7-3 and TRBJ1-2; possibly TRBD1 for D (6 bases). V lost 5 bases, J lost 6 bases, and 19 bases lay in between. Germline CDR1 SGHTA, CDR2 FQGTGA. The CDR3 covers 15 residues. CDR3 amino acids: CASSPSGGGGNGYTF. The CDR3 DNA reads as TGTGCCAGCAGCCCCTCGGGAGGGGGAGGAAATGGCTACACCTTC.

This clonotype came up a few times. CDR3 in DNA: TGCAGTGCTTCAGGACTAGCGGGGAGCCCCACAGATACGCAGTATTTT. Its protein is CSASGLAGSPTDTQYF. The chain links TRBV20-1 to TRBJ2-3, with TRBD2 matching 12 bases. Germline V gene sequence: CDR1 DFQATT, CDR2 SNEGSKA (reference sequence). This CDR3 is built from 16 residues. With 5 bases clipped from V and 2 bases from J, the junction kept 8 bases outside the gene matches.

This clonotype was counted between two and nine times. The chain is built from TRBV20-1 and TRBJ2-3, with D uncertain. This CDR3 has 13 residues. With 1 base removed from V and 8 bases from J, the gap between germline ends came to 13 bases. Germline-derived CDR1 and CDR2 are DFQATT and SNEGSKA (reference sequence). Here the CDR3 reads CSARVGPRSTQYF. CDR3 nucleotide sequence: TGCAGTGCTAGAGTTGGGCCCCGGTCTACGCAGTATTTT.

This clonotype was detected only a few times. The J gene is TRBJ2-6, the V gene TRBV6-1; possibly TRBD1 for D (6 bases). The V end was cut by 7 bases, the J end by 0 bases, with 13 bases between. Per the germline V gene, CDR1 is MNHNS and CDR2 is SASEGT. The CDR3 is made up of 16 amino acids. The CDR3 sequence: CASKDRPYSGANVLTF. The CDR3 DNA sequence: TGTGCCAGCAAGGACAGACCCTACTCTGGGGCCAACGTCCTGACTTTC.

This clonotype has at least ten counts. The chain recombines TRBV29-1 with TRBJ2-2, with a possible D match to TRBD1 (6 bases). Trimming removed 7 bases at V and 1 base at J, with 13 bases between. Germline assignment: CDR1 SQVTM and CDR2 ANQGSEA. The CDR3 contains 14 residues. The CDR3 nucleotides are TGCAGCGCCGGTCAGGGGTGGAACACCGGGGAGCTGTTTTTT. It is translated as CSAGQGWNTGELFF.

V is TRBV29-1 and J is TRBJ1-2; no firm D call. Germline CDR1 SQVTM, CDR2 ANQGSEA. The CDR3 covers 13 residues. Trimming removed 2 bases from V and 5 bases from J, with 12 bases in between. For the CDR3, the DNA is TGCAGCGTTGAAACCGGCTGGGGATATGGCTACACCTTC. It codes for CSVETGWGYGYTF.